The clone carrying this TCR beta chain was picked up a small number of times. Its antigen remains unidentified. V was pared by 4 bases and J by 2 bases, with 10 bases between. The CDR3 runs to 14 residues. Germline V gene lookup returns CDR1 MDHEN and CDR2 SYDVKM. The sample originates from a study of early T cells in non-severe SARS-CoV-2 infection. Study background: Sequencing used unsorted whole-blood bulk RNA, so chains lack pairing. Broader study findings: Sequences matched to VDJdb favored anti-spike CD8 responses, while private and CD4 specificities were missed.

Individually, cDNA molecules had unique molecular identifiers attached to them. One entry per CDR3 protein results from TCRdb running MiXCR on the 5' RACE reads. The data show over 95,000 distinct CDR3 sequences, roughly 15% seen once. The chain couples TRBV28 to TRBJ2-3, with D possibly being TRBD2 (6 bases). Sequencing was done on a sample of whole blood. This sequence originates from an adult who was a healthcare worker with PCR-confirmed SARS-CoV-2 infection or an uninfected control (not recorded which). Here the CDR3 reads CASSSPSDTDTQYF. Here the CDR3 DNA reads TGTGCCAGCAGTTCCCCTAGCGACACAGATACGCAGTATTTT.